Here is one TCR beta chain with its context. Its antigen is unknown. This sample was taken from a study of cytomegalovirus exposure and HLA in healthy donors. Turning to the study itself: A data release that came early held about 89 million unique TCRs from HLA-typed donors. Study results and caveats: Of the V segments, some could not be distinguished, including TRBV6-2 and TRBV6-3, and were excluded.

Both 60 Vbeta primers and 13 Jbeta primers went into the PCR. The protocol was immunoSEQ multiplex PCR, while the TCRdb copy is restricted to in-frame clones and leaves out a portion. Of roughly 100,000 clones in the sample, approximately 82% are singletons; the top ten hold 8.2%. Germline-derived CDR1 and CDR2 are MDHEN and SYDVKM. The CDR3 length is 15 residues. The ends lost 7 bases at V and 4 bases at J; junction bases unmatched: 11. When sampled, the donors appeared nominally healthy, though they likely had unrecorded immune exposures. The TCR sequence derives from a man aged 35 to 55 in good health and CMV-seropositive. The V and J genes are TRBV28 and TRBJ2-7; 9 bases line up with TRBD1. Sample: PBMCs. DNA for the CDR3: TGTGCCAGCAACAACAGGGGGCGTTCGGATTACGAGCAGTACTTC. Protein sequence: CASNNRGRSDYEQYF.